Below are 8 T cell receptor beta chains sequenced from a single sample in a study of shared clonotypes between healthy human individuals. The protocol was immunoSEQ multiplex PCR, while the TCRdb copy is restricted to in-frame clones and leaves out a portion. The sample lists around 450,000 clones, around 75% occurring once. The sample consisted of PBMCs. The receptor source for this set is a woman in her thirties or forties in good health. Some clones in this sample may be carry-over from other donors' samples.

Regarding this clone: Different DNA sequences within this sample yield the same CDR3. The rearrangement joins TRBV6-5 to TRBJ2-7; 9 nucleotides agree with TRBD2. CDR3 length equals 15 residues. Germline V CDR1 and CDR2: MNHEY, SVGAGI. The V gene end was trimmed by 6 bases and the J gene end by 4 bases; junction bases not matched to a gene: 10. CDR3: CASSPLAGRKYEQYF. The CDR3 nucleotides are TGTGCCAGCAGCCCACTAGCGGGTAGGAAGTACGAGCAGTACTTC.

The chain couples TRBV10-3 to TRBJ2-3; TRBD2 matches at 12 bases. Germline values: CDR1 ENHRY, CDR2 SYGVKD. Trimming cost V 5 bases and J 2 bases; bases outside gene matches: 2. This CDR3 region has 15 residues. The CDR3 region has the DNA TGTGCCATCAGTTGGACTAGCGGGAACACAGATACGCAGTATTTT. Translated, it gives CAISWTSGNTDTQYF.

This chain uses TRBV6-1 with TRBJ2-3; no clear D gene. Germline V CDR1 and CDR2: MNHNS, SASEGT. V was trimmed by 4 bases and J by 4 bases, leaving 9 bases between them. CDR3 length: 13 residues. DNA for the CDR3: TGTGCCAGCAGTGTAGGACGGGCAGATACGCAGTATTTT. The encoded protein is CASSVGRADTQYF.

This clone was observed many times. V usage is TRBV18 and J usage is TRBJ1-6; no clear D gene. This CDR3 has 12 residues. Looked up from germline, CDR1 is KGHSH and CDR2 is LQKENI. The ends were cut back, 2 bases at V and 7 bases at J, with 3 bases in the middle. This CDR3 reads CASSPGNSPLHF. CDR3 bases: TGTGCCAGCTCACCAGGGAATTCACCCCTCCACTTT. Based on the CDR3 plus reference TRBV18 and TRBJ1-6, the full variable domain is NAGVMQNPRHLVRRRGQEARLRCSPMKGHSHVYWYRQLPEEGLKFMVYLQKENIIDESGMPKERFSAEFPKEGPSILRIQQVVRGDSAAYFCASSPGNSPLHFGNGTRLTVT.

This clone came up many times. The chain has TRBV19 and TRBJ2-2, with D unresolved. V was trimmed by 3 bases and J by 6 bases, leaving 11 bases between them. Germline CDR1 LNHDA, CDR2 SQIVND (reference sequence). This CDR3 contains 14 residues. The CDR3 region is CASSISRQAGELFF. For the CDR3, the DNA is TGTGCCAGTAGTATTTCCAGGCAGGCCGGGGAGCTGTTTTTT.

The chain employs TRBV6-5 and TRBJ1-4, with TRBD1 matching over 9 bases. The CDR3 is 15 residues long. Germline CDR1 and CDR2: MNHEY and SVGAGI. V lost 2 bases and J lost 8; bases outside the gene matches: 6. The CDR3: CASSYGDRVGEKLFF. The CDR3 nucleotides are TGTGCCAGCAGTTACGGGGACAGGGTTGGGGAAAAACTGTTTTTT.

This sequence joins TRBV13 and TRBJ2-7; 9 bases fit TRBD2. This CDR3 is 14 amino acids long. After removal of 4 bases from V and 2 bases from J, the junction contained 3 bases not matched to a gene. Germline assignment: CDR1 PRHDT and CDR2 FYEKMQ (reference sequence). The CDR3 loop is CASSYRGRAYEQYF. Written as DNA, the CDR3 is TGTGCCAGCAGCTACCGCGGGAGGGCCTACGAGCAGTACTTC.

The DNA for the CDR3 is TGTGCCAGCAGCTACCCCTTGACTAGCGGGATATCCTACAATGAGCAGTTCTTC. Translating it yields CASSYPLTSGISYNEQFF. V and J are TRBV7-9 and TRBJ2-1; 11 nucleotides align to TRBD2. Germline V CDR1 and CDR2: SEHNR, FQNEAQ (reference sequence). V dropped 4 bases and J dropped 1; count of bases not matched to a gene: 9. This CDR3 has 18 residues.